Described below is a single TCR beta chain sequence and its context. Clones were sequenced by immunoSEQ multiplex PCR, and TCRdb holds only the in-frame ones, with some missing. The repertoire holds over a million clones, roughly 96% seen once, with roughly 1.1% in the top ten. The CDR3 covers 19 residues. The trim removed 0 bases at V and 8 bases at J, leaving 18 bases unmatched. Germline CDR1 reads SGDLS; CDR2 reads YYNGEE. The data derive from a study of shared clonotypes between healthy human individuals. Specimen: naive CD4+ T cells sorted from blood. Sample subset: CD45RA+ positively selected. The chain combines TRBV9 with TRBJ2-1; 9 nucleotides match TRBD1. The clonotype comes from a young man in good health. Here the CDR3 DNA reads TGTGCCAGCAGCGTAGGCAGATGGGACGGGACAGGGATAGGGGATGAGCAGTTCTTC. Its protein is CASSVGRWDGTGIGDEQFF.